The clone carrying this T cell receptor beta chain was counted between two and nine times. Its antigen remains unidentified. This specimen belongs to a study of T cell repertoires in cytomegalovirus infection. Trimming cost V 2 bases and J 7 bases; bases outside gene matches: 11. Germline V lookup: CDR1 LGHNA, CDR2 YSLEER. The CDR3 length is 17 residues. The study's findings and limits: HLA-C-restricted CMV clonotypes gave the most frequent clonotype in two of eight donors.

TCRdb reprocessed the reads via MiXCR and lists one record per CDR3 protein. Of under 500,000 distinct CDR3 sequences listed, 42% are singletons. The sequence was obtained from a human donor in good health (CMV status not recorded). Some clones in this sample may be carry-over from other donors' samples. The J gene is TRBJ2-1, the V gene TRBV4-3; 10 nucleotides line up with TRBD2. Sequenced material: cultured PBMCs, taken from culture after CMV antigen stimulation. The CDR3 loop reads CASSQSPAGGPVNEQFF. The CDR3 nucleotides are TGCGCCAGCAGCCAATCCCCAGCGGGAGGGCCCGTGAATGAGCAGTTCTTC.